This T cell receptor beta chain derives from a study of neurological immune-mediated disorders. This clonotype was recorded many times. Its antigen is still unknown. Study-level results: None of the CDR3 amino acid sequences of expanded clones were shared across subjects, and this suggested private repertoires in all groups.

The team produced cDNA through 5'RACE using 10-nucleotide random UMIs. TCRdb passed the 5' RACE reads through MiXCR, listing each CDR3 protein once. The sample carries 84,000 or so distinct CDR3 sequences, 10% recorded once. Germline CDR1 is LNHNV and CDR2 is YYDKDF (reference sequence). This CDR3 has 14 residues. Trimming stripped 1 base from V and 6 bases from J, with 12 bases between. Preparation of the unsorted libraries drew on 2 million PBMCs stored at -80 C. This TCR came from a man aged 35-49 years in good health. This chain uses TRBV15 with TRBJ1-2; D not resolved. The specimen sequenced was PBMCs. The CDR3 here is CATSRVSRSNGYTF. CDR3 in DNA: TGTGCCACCAGCAGAGTATCCAGGTCAAATGGCTACACCTTC.